This T cell receptor beta chain comes out of a study of cytomegalovirus exposure and HLA in healthy donors. General observations from the study: Many donors shared some public TCRs, even though most TCR sequences were rare.

The data were produced by immunoSEQ multiplex PCR, yet TCRdb's version contains in-frame clones alone and is incomplete. The sample holds 150,000 to 200,000 clones; 87% are singletons and the top ten take 1.4%. Germline-derived CDR1 and CDR2 are SGDLS and YYNGEE. This CDR3 contains 17 residues. Trimming took 0 bases from V and 4 from J, leaving 17 bases between them. To note about this clone: Antigen: not known.

The genes are TRBV9 and TRBJ2-1, with D perhaps TRBD2 (5 bases). Material: PBMCs. This clonotype originated in a woman younger than 45 in good health and CMV-seronegative. CDR3 in DNA: TGTGCCAGCAGCGTAGGCCCGGGGAGCATGGGGTACAATGAGCAGTTCTTC. It codes for CASSVGPGSMGYNEQFF.